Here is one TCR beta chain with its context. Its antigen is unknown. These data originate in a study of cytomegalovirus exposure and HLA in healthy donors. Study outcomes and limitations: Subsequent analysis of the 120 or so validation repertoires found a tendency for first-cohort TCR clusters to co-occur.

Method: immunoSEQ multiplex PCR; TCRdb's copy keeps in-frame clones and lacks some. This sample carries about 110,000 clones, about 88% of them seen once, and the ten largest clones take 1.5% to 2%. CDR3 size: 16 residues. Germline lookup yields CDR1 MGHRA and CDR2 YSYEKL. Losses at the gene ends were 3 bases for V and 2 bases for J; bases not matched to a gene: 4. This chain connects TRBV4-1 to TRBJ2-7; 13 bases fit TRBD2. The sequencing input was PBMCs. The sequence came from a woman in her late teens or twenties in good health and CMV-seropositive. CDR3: CASSQRLAGGPYEQYF. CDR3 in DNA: TGCGCCAGCAGCCAGAGACTAGCGGGGGGCCCCTACGAGCAGTACTTC.